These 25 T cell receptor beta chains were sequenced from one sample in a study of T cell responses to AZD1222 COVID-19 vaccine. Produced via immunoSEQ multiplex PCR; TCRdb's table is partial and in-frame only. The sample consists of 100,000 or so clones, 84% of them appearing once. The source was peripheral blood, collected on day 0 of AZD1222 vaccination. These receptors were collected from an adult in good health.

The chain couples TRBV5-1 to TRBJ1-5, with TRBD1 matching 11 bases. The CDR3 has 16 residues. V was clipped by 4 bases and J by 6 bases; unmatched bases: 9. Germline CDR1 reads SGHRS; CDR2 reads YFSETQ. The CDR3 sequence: CASSPGTGGWGQPQHF. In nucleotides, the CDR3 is TGCGCCAGCAGCCCAGGGACAGGGGGTTGGGGTCAGCCCCAGCATTTT.

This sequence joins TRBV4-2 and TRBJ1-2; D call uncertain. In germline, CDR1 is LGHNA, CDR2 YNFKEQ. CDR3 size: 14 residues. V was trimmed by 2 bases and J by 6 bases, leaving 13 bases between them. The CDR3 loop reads CASSQSSEGHGYTF. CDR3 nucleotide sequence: TGTGCCAGCAGCCAAAGTTCCGAAGGGCATGGCTACACCTTC.

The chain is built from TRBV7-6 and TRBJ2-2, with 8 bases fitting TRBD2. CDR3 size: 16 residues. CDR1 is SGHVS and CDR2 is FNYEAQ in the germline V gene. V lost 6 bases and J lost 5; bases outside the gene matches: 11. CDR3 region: CASRPTSGEITGELFF. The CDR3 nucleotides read TGTGCCAGCAGGCCTACTAGCGGAGAGATTACCGGGGAGCTGTTTTTT.

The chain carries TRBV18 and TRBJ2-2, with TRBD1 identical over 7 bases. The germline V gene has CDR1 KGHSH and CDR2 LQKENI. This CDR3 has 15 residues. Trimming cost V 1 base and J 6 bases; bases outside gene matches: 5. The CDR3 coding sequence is TGTGCCAGCTCACCACTACAGGGGCAGTCCGGGGAGCTGTTTTTT. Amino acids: CASSPLQGQSGELFF. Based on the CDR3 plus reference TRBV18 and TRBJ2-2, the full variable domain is NAGVMQNPRHLVRRRGQEARLRCSPMKGHSHVYWYRQLPEEGLKFMVYLQKENIIDESGMPKERFSAEFPKEGPSILRIQQVVRGDSAAYFCASSPLQGQSGELFFGEGSRLTVL.

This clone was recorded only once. CDR3 sequence reads: CASRLAGSSYNEQFF. The CDR3 nucleotides read TGTGCCAGTAGATTGGCGGGGAGCTCCTACAATGAGCAGTTCTTC. V and J are TRBV19 and TRBJ2-1, with a weak D call TRBD2 (6 bases). This CDR3 spans 15 amino acids. The V and J ends lost 6 bases and 0 bases respectively, with 12 bases between them. CDR1 and CDR2 from the germline V gene are LNHDA and SQIVND (reference sequence).

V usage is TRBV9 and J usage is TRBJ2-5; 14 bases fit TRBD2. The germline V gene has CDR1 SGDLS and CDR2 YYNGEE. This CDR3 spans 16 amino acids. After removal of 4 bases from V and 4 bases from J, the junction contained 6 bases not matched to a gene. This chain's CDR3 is CASSLSTSGGAETQYF. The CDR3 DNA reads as TGTGCCAGCAGCCTCTCGACTAGCGGGGGGGCAGAGACCCAGTACTTC.

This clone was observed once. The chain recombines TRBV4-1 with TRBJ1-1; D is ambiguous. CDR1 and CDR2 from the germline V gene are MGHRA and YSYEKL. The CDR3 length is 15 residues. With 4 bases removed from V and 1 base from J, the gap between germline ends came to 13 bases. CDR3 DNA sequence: TGCGCCAGCAGCCTGACGTACACCAGGAACACTGAAGCTTTCTTT. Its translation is CASSLTYTRNTEAFF.

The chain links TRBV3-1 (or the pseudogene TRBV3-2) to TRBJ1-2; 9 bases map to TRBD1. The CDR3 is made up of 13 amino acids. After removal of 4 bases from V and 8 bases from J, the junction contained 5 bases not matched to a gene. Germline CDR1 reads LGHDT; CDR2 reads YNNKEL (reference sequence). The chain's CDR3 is CASSLDRGGGYTF. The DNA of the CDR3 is TGTGCCAGCAGCCTCGACAGGGGGGGAGGCTACACCTTC.

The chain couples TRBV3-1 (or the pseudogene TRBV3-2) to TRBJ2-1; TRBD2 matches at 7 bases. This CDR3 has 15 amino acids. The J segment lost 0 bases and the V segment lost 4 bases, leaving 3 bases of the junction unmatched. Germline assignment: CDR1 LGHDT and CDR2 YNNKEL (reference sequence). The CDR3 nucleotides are TGTGCCAGCAGCCTCCGGGAGGCCTCCTACAATGAGCAGTTCTTC. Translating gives CASSLREASYNEQFF.

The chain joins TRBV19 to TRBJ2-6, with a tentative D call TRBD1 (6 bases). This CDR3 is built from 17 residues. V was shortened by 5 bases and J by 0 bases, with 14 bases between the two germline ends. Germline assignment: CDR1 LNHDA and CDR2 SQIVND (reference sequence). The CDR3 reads CASSSWTVSSGANVLTF. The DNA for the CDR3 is TGTGCCAGTAGTTCGTGGACAGTCAGCTCTGGGGCCAACGTCCTGACTTTC. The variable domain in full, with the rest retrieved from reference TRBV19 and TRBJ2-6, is DGGITQSPKYLFRKEGQNVTLSCEQNLNHDAMYWYRQDPGQGLRLIYYSQIVNDFQKGDIAEGYSVSREKKESFPLTVTSAQKNPTAFYLCASSSWTVSSGANVLTFGAGSRLTVL.

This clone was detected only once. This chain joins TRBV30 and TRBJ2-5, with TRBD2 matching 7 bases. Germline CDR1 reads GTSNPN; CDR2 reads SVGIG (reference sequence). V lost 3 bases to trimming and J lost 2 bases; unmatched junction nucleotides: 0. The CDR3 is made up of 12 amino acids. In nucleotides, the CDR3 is TGTGCCTGGAGCGGGGGGCAAGAGACCCAGTACTTC. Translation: CAWSGGQETQYF.

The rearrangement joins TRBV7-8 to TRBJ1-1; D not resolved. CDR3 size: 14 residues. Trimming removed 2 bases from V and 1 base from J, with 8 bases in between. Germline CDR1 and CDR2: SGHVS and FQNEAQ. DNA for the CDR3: TGTGCCAGCAGCTTAATCACCCGGAACACTGAAGCTTTCTTT. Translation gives CASSLITRNTEAFF.

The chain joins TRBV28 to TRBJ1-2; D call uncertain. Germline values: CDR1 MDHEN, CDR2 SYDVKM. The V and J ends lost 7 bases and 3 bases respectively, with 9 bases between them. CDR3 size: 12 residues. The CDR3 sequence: CASNAGDYGYTF. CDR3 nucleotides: TGTGCCAGCAATGCGGGCGACTATGGCTACACCTTC.

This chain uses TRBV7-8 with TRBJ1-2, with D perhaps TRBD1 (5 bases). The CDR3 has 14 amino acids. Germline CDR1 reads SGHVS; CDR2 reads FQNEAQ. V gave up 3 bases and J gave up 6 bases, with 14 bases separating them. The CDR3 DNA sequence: TGTGCCAGCAGCTTGGTGTTGGGGGTCCATGGCTACACCTTC. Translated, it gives CASSLVLGVHGYTF. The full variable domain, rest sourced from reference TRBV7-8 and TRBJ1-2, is GAGVSQSPRYKVAKRGQDVALRCDPISGHVSLFWYQQALGQGPEFLTYFQNEAQLDKSGLPSDRFFAERPEGSVSTLKIQRTQQEDSAVYLCASSLVLGVHGYTFGSGTRLTVV.

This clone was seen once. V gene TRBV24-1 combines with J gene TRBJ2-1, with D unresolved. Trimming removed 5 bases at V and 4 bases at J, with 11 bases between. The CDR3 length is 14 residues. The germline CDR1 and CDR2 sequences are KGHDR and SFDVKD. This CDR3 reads CATSAVTAYNEQFF. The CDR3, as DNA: TGTGCCACCAGTGCCGTTACAGCGTACAATGAGCAGTTCTTC.

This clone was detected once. The CDR3 is CASSLVKGLAGGSYNEQFF. The CDR3 DNA follows: TGTGCCAGCAGTTTAGTGAAGGGACTAGCGGGGGGATCCTACAATGAGCAGTTCTTC. The chain has TRBV28 and TRBJ2-1; TRBD2 matches at 15 bases. V shed 2 bases and J 1 base; nucleotides not matched to a gene: 6. CDR1 and CDR2 from the germline V gene are MDHEN and SYDVKM. The CDR3 loop spans 19 amino acids. The full variable domain, completed using reference TRBV28 and TRBJ2-1, is DVKVTQSSRYLVKRTGEKVFLECVQDMDHENMFWYRQDPGLGLRLIYFSYDVKMKEKGDIPEGYSVSREKKERFSLILESASTNQTSMYLCASSLVKGLAGGSYNEQFFGPGTRLTVL.

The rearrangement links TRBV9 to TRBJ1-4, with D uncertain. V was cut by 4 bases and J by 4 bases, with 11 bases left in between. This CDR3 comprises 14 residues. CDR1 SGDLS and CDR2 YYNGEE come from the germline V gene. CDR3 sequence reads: CASSPSMINEKLFF. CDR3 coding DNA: TGTGCCAGCAGCCCAAGCATGATTAATGAAAAACTGTTTTTT.

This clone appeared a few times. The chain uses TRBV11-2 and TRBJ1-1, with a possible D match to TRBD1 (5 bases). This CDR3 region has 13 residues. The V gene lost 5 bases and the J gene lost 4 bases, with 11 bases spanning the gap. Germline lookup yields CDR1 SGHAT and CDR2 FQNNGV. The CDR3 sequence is CASSPGLITEAFF. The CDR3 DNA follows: TGTGCCAGCAGCCCGGGACTGATCACTGAAGCTTTCTTT.

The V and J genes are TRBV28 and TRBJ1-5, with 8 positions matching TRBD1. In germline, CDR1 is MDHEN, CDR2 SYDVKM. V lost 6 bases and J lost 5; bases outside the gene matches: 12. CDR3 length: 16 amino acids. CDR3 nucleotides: TGTGCCAGCAGCCCTACCGGGACAGGCGATTATCAGCCCCAGCATTTT. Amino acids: CASSPTGTGDYQPQHF.

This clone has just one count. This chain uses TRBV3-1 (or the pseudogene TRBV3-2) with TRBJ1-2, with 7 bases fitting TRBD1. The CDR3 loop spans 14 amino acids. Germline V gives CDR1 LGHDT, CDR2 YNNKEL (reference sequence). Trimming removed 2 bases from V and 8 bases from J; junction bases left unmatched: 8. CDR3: CASSQNRGRYGYTF. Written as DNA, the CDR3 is TGTGCCAGCAGCCAAAACAGGGGAAGGTACGGCTACACCTTC.

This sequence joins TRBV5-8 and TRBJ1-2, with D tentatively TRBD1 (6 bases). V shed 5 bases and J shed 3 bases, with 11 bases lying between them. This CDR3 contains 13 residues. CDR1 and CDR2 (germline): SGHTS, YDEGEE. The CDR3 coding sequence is TGTGCCAGCAGGCACAGGGTCGACTATGGCTACACCTTC. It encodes CASRHRVDYGYTF.

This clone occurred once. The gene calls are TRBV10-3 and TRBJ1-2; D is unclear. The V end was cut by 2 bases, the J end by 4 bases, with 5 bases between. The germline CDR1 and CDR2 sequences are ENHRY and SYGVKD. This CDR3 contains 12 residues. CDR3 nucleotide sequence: TGTGCCATCAGTGAGGGTACCTATGGCTACACCTTC. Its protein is CAISEGTYGYTF.

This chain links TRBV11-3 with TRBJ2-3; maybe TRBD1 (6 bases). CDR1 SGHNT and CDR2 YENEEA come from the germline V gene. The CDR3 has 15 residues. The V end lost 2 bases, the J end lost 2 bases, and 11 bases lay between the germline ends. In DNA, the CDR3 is TGTGCCAGCAGCTTATATATGGGGGCCACAGATACGCAGTATTTT. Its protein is CASSLYMGATDTQYF.

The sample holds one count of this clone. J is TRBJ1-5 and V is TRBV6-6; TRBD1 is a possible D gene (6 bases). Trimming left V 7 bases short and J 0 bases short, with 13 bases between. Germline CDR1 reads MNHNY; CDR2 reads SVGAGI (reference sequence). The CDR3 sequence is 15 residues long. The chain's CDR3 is CASNVRGHSNQPQHF. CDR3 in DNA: TGTGCCAGCAACGTCAGGGGCCATAGCAATCAGCCCCAGCATTTT.

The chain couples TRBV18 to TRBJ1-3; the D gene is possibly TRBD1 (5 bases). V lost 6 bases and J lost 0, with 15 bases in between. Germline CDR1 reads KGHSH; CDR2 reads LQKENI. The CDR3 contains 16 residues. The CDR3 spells CASSRGPPSSGNTIYF. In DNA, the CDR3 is TGTGCCAGCTCCCGGGGACCTCCAAGCTCTGGAAACACCATATATTTT.